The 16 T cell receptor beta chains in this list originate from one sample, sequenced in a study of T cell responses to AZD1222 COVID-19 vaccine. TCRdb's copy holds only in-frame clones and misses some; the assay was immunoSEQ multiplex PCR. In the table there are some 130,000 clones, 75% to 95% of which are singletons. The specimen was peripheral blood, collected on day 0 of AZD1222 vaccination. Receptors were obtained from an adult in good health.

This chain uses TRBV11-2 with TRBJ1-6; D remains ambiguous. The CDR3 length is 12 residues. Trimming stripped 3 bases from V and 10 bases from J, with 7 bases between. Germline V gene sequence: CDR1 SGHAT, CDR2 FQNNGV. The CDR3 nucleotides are TGTGCCAGCAGCTTGGGTTTGTCACCCCTCCACTTT. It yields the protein CASSLGLSPLHF.

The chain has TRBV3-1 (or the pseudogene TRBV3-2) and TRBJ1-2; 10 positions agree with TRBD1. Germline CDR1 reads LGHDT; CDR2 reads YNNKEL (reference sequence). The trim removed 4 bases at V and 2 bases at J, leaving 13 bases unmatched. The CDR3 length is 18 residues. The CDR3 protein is CASSLYLDRGRRNYGYTF. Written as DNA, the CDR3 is TGTGCCAGCAGCCTTTACTTGGACAGGGGGAGGCGAAACTATGGCTACACCTTC.

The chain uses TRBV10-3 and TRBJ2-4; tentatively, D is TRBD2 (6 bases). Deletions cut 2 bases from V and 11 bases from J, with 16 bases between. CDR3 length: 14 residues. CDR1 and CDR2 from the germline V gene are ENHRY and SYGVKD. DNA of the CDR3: TGTGCCATCAGTGAGACTAGCCGGGACCCCGTTCAGTACTTC. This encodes CAISETSRDPVQYF.

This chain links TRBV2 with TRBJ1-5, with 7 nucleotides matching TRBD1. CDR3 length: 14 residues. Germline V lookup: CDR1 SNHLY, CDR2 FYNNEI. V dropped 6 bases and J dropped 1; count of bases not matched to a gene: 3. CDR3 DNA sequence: TGTGCCAGCAGAGACAGGGTGAGCAATCAGCCCCAGCATTTT. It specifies CASRDRVSNQPQHF.

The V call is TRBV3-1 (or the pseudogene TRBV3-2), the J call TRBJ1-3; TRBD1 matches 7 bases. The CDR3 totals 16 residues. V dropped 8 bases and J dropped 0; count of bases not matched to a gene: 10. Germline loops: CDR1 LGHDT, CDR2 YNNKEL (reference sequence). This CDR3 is CASGTENGHSGNTIYF. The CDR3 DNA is TGTGCCAGCGGGACAGAGAACGGTCACTCTGGAAACACCATATATTTT.

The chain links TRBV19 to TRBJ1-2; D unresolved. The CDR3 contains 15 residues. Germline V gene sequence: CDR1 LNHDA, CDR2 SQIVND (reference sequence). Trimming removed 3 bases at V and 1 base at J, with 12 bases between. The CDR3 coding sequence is TGTGCCAGTAGTATCAACGGCGGGAGTAACTATGGCTACACCTTC. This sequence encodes CASSINGGSNYGYTF.

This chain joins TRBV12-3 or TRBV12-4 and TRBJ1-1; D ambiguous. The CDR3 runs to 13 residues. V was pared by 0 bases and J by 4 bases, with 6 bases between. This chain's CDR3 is CASSLAWGTEAFF. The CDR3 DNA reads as TGTGCCAGCAGTTTAGCGTGGGGCACTGAAGCTTTCTTT.

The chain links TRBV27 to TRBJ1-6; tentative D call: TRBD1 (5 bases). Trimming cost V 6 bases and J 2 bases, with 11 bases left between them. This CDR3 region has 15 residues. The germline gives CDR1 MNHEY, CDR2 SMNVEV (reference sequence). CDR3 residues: CASRGDRAYNSPLHF. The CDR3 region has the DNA TGTGCCAGCAGGGGTGACAGAGCCTATAATTCACCCCTCCACTTT.

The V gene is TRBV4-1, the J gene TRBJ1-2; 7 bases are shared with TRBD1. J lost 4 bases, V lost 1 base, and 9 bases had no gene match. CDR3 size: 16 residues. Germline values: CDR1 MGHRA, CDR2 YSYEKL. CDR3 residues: CASSQGDSRVGYGYTF. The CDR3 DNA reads TGCGCCAGCAGCCAAGGGGACAGTCGGGTGGGCTATGGCTACACCTTC.

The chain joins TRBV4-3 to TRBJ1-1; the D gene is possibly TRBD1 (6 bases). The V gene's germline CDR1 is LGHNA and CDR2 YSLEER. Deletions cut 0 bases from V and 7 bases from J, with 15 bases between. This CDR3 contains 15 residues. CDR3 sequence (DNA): TGCGCCAGCAGCCAAGATACAGGGTACACCATTGAAGCTTTCTTT. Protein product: CASSQDTGYTIEAFF.

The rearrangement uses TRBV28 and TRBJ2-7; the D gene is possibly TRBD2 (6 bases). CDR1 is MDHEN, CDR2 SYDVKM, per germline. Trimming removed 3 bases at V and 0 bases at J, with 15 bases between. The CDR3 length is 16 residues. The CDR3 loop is CASSLGGGRSSYEQYF. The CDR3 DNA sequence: TGTGCCAGCAGTTTGGGTGGGGGGAGGAGCTCCTACGAGCAGTACTTC.

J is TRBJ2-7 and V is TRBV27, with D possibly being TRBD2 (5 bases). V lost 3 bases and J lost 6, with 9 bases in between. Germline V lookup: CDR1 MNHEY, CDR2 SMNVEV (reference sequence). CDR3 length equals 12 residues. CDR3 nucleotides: TGTGCCAGCAGTTTGCGAGAGGGCGAGCAGTACTTC. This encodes CASSLREGEQYF.

In nucleotides, the CDR3 is TGTGCCAGCAGTTACGACGGGAATGAGCAGTTCTTC. Translated, it gives CASSYDGNEQFF. The chain combines TRBV6-5 with TRBJ2-1; D not certain. The CDR3 runs 12 residues. Trimming left V 2 bases short and J 7 bases short, with 6 bases between. Germline CDR1 is MNHEY and CDR2 is SVGAGI.

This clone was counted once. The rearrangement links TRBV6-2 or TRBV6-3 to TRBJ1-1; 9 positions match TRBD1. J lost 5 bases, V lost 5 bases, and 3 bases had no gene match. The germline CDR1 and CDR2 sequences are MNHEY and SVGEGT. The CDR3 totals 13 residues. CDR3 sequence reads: CASSRQGGTEAFF. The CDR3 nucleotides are TGTGCCAGCAGTCGACAGGGGGGGACTGAAGCTTTCTTT.

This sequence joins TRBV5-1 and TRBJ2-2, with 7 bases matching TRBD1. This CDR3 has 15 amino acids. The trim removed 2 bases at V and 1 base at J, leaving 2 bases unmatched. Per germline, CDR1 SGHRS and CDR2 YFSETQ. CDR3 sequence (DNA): TGCGCCAGCAGCTTACGGACAGGGAACACCGGGGAGCTGTTTTTT. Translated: CASSLRTGNTGELFF.

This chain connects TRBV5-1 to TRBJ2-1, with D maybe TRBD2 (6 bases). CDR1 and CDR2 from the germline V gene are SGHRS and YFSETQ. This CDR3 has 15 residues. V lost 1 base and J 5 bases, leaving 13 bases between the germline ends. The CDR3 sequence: CASSLFLAPDNEQFF. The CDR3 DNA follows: TGCGCCAGCAGCTTGTTTCTAGCGCCCGACAATGAGCAGTTCTTC.